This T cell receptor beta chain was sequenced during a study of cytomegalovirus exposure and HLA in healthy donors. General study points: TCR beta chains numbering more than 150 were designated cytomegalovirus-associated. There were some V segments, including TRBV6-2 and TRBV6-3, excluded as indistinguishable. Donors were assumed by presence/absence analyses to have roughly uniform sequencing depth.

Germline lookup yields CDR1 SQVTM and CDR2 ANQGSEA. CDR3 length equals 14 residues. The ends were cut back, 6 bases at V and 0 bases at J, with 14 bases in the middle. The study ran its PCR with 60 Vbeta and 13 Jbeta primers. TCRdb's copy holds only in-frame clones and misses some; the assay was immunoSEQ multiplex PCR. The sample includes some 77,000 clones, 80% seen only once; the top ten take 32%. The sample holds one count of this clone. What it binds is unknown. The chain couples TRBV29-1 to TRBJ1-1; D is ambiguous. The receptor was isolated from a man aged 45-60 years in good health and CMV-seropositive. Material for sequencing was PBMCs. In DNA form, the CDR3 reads TGCAGCGTCCTCGTCCTCAGGATGAACACTGAAGCTTTCTTT. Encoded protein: CSVLVLRMNTEAFF.